A single sample gave rise to the 8 T cell receptor beta chains below, sequenced in a study of CD8+CD57+ T cells in acquired aplastic anemia. CDR3 and TCR beta VDJ profiling relied on a genomic DNA template. A single record per CDR3 protein comes from TCRdb applying MiXCR to the reads. The repertoire holds around 64,000 distinct CDR3 sequences, less than 65% seen once, with 2% to 2.5% in the top ten. Sequences were obtained from sorted CD4+, CD8+, or CD8+CD57+ T cells (not recorded which) from PBMCs. These receptor sequences come from a human donor in good health, serving as a control.

The V gene is TRBV2, the J gene TRBJ1-5; D remains ambiguous. V lost 3 bases and J 6 bases, leaving 6 bases between the germline ends. Per germline, CDR1 SNHLY and CDR2 FYNNEI. The CDR3 runs to 12 residues. The CDR3, as DNA: TGTGCCAGCAGTGAGATGGGTCAGCCCCAGCATTTT. Translated: CASSEMGQPQHF.

This clonotype has a count of ten or more. The chain is built from TRBV7-3 and TRBJ1-1; TRBD1 might be the D (6 bases). This CDR3 spans 15 amino acids. With 3 bases removed from V and 0 bases from J, the gap between germline ends came to 11 bases. Germline values: CDR1 SGHTA, CDR2 FQGTGA. The CDR3 region has the DNA TGTGCCAGCAGCTTCCCCACAGGGTTGAACACTGAAGCTTTCTTT. Translating it yields CASSFPTGLNTEAFF.

At least ten counts were recorded for this clonotype. The rearrangement joins TRBV5-1 to TRBJ1-2; no firm D call. Germline V CDR1 and CDR2: SGHRS, YFSETQ. The V end lost 0 bases, the J end lost 2 bases, and 5 bases lay between the germline ends. CDR3 length equals 13 residues. The CDR3 region is CASSLALNYGYTF. The DNA of the CDR3 is TGCGCCAGCAGCTTGGCCCTGAACTATGGCTACACCTTC.

Many counts were recorded for this clonotype. This rearrangement joins TRBV5-1 to TRBJ2-3, with TRBD2 identical over 8 bases. Per the germline V gene, CDR1 is SGHRS and CDR2 is YFSETQ. The trim removed 4 bases at V and 1 base at J, leaving 2 bases unmatched. CDR3 length: 14 residues. This CDR3 is CASSPTSGTDTQYF. CDR3 in DNA: TGCGCCAGCAGCCCGACTAGCGGCACAGATACGCAGTATTTT.

A note on this clonotype: The junction departs from the called germline gene at one end, perhaps through a read error. In nucleotides, the CDR3 is TGTGCCGGCAGTGCGACCGACAGGGGAAACACCGGGGAGCTGTTTTTT. Residues: CAGSATDRGNTGELFF. The chain recombines TRBV25-1 with TRBJ2-2, with TRBD1 identical over 8 bases. Germline values: CDR1 MGHDK, CDR2 SYGVNS. The CDR3 sequence is 16 residues long.

V usage is TRBV2 and J usage is TRBJ2-2; D gene uncertain. CDR3 length: 11 amino acids. The germline gives CDR1 SNHLY, CDR2 FYNNEI. The V end was cut by 7 bases, the J end by 9 bases, with 9 bases between. CDR3 DNA: TGTGCCAGCACTAGGGATAGGGAGCTGTTTTTT. It codes for CASTRDRELFF.

This clonotype was seen more than once but under ten times. The rearrangement uses TRBV9 and TRBJ2-3, with 7 nucleotides matching TRBD2. The trim removed 2 bases at V and 0 bases at J, leaving 3 bases unmatched. This CDR3 spans 15 amino acids. Per germline, CDR1 SGDLS and CDR2 YYNGEE. The CDR3: CASSVSGTSTDTQYF. CDR3 sequence (DNA): TGTGCCAGCAGCGTCAGCGGGACTAGCACAGATACGCAGTATTTT.

The CDR3 DNA reads TGTGCCAGCAGAGACCTGAGCGGGAGGAATGAGCAGTTCTTC. Translating gives CASRDLSGRNEQFF. The rearrangement joins TRBV6-4 to TRBJ2-1, with TRBD2 identical over 9 bases. The CDR3 totals 14 residues. The V and J ends lost 6 bases and 7 bases, in that order; junction bases with no gene match: 7. CDR1 MRHNA and CDR2 SNTAGT come from the germline V gene.